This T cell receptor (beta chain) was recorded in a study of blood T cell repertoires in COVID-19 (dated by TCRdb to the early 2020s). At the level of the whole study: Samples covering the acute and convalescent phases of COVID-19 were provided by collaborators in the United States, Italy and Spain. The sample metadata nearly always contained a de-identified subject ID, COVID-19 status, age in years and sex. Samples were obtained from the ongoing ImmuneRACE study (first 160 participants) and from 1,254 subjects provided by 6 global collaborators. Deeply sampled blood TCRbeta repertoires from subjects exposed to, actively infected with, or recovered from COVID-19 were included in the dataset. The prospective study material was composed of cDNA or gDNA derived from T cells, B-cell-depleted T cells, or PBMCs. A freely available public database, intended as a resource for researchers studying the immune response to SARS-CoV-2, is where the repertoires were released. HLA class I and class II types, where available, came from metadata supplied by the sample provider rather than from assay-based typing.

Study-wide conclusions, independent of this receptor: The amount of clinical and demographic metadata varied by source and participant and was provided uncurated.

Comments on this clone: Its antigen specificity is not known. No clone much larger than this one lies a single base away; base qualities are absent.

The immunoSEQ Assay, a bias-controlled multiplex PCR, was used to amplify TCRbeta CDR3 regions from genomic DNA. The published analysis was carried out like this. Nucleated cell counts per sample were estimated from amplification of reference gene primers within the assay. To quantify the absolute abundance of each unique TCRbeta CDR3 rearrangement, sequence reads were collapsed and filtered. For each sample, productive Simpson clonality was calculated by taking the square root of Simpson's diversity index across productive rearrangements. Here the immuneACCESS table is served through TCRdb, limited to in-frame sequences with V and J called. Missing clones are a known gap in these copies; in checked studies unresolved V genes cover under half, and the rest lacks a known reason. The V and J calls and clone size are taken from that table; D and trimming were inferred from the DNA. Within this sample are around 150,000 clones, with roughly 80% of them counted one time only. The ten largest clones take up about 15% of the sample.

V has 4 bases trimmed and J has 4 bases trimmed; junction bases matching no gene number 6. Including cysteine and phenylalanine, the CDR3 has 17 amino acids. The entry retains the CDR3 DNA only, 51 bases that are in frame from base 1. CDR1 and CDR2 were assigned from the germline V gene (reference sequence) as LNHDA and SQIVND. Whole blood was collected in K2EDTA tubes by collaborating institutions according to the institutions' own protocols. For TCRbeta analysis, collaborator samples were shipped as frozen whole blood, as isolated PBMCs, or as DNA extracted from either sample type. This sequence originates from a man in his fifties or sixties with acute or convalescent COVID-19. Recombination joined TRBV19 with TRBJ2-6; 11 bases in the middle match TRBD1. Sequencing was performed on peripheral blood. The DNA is TGTGCCAGTAGTAAAGGACAGGGGGCTTTCGGGGCCAACGTCCTGACTTTC. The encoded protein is CASSKGQGAFGANVLTF.